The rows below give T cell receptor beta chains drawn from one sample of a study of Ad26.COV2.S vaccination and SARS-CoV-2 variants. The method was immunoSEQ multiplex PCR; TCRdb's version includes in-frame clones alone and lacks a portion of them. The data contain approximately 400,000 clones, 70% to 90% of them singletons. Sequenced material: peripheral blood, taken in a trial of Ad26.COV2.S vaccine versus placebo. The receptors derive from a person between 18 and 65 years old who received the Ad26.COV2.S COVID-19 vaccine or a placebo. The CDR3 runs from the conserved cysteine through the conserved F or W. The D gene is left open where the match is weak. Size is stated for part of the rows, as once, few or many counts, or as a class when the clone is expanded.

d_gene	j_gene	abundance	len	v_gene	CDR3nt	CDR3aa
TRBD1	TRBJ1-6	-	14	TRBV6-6	TGTGCCAGCATCGGGACAGGCGAGAATTCACCCCTCCACTTT	CASIGTGENSPLHF
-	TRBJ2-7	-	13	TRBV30	TGTGCCTGGAGTGTACAGGGTACGTACGAGCAGTACTTC	CAWSVQGTYEQYF
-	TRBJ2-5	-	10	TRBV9	TGTGCCAGCAGGCCTAGTGGCCAGTACTTC	CASRPSGQYF
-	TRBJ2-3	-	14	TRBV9	TGTGCCAGCAGCGACGGGGGCCGGGGAGATACGCAGTATTTT	CASSDGGRGDTQYF
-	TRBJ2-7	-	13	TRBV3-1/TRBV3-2	TGTGCCAGCAGCTCTGATGACTCCTACGAGCAGTACTTC	CASSSDDSYEQYF
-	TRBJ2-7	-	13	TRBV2	TGTGCCAGCAAAGTCGACCACCCCTACGAGCAGTACTTC	CASKVDHPYEQYF
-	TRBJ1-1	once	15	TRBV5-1	TGCGCCAGCAGCCGGTCGGCCGTGGGGAACACTGAAGCTTTCTTT	CASSRSAVGNTEAFF
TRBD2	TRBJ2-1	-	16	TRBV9	TGTGCCAGCAGTGGGACTAGCGGTGTGTCCTACAATGAGCAGTTCTTC	CASSGTSGVSYNEQFF
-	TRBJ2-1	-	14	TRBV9	TGTGCCAGCAGCGTGGGGGTGGGTTACAATGAGCAGTTCTTC	CASSVGVGYNEQFF
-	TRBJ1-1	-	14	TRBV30	TGTGCCTGGGAGCCACAGGATCTGAACACTGAAGCTTTCTTT	CAWEPQDLNTEAFF
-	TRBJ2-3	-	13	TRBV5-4	TGTGCCAGCAGCACTACAGGGTTGGGTACGCAGTATTTT	CASSTTGLGTQYF
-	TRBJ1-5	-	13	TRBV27	TGTGCCAGCAGGGACACCCTAAATCAGCCCCAGCATTTT	CASRDTLNQPQHF
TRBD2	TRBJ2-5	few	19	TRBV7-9	TGTGCCAGCAGCTTAGCACTGGCTAGCGGGGGCGGGTACCAAGAGACCCAGTACTTC	CASSLALASGGGYQETQYF
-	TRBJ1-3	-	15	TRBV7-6	TGTGCCAGCAGCTTAGGTGTGGGGCCCGGAAACACCATATATTTT	CASSLGVGPGNTIYF
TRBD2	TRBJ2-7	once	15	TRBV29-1	TGCAGCGTTGATGAGGAAGGGACTAGCGACTACGAGCAGTACTTC	CSVDEEGTSDYEQYF
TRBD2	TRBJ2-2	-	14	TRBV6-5	TGTGCCAGCAGCCCGGGACTAGTGGTGGGGGAGCTGTTTTTT	CASSPGLVVGELFF
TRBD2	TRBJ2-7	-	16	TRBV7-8	TGTGCCAGCAGCCCAGCGCGACGGGGGGGATCGTACGAGCAGTACTTC	CASSPARRGGSYEQYF
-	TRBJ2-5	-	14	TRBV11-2	TGTGCCAGCAGCTTCGTCGGGCTACAAGAGACCCAGTACTTC	CASSFVGLQETQYF
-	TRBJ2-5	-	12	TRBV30	TGTGCCTGGGATCAGGGTACAGAGACCCAGTACTTC	CAWDQGTETQYF
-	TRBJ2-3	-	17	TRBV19	TGTGCCAGTAGTATAGGAGTCGAGCTAAGTAGCACAGATACGCAGTATTTT	CASSIGVELSSTDTQYF
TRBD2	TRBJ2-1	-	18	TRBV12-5	TGTGCTAGTGGTTTGGCCCCTAGCGGGGGCGAGCCCGTCAATGAGCAGTTCTTC	CASGLAPSGGEPVNEQFF
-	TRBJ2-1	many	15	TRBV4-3	TGCGCCAGCAGCCGCGCTATCGCTGAGGGCAATGAGCAGTTCTTC	CASSRAIAEGNEQFF
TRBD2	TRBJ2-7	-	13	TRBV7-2	TGTGCCAGCAGCTTATTCCAAGCGGGGGGACTGTACTTC	CASSLFQAGGLYF
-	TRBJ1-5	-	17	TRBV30	TGTGCCTGGAGCCCTGAACCGGGACCCTATAGCAATCAGCCCCAGCATTTT	CAWSPEPGPYSNQPQHF
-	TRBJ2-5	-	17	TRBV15	TGTGCCACCAGCAGAGATCTATACGGGCAGGGGCAAGAGACCCAGTACTTC	CATSRDLYGQGQETQYF
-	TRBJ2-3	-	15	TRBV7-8	TGTGCCAGCAGCATCTGGGAAACTAGCACAGATACGCAGTATTTT	CASSIWETSTDTQYF